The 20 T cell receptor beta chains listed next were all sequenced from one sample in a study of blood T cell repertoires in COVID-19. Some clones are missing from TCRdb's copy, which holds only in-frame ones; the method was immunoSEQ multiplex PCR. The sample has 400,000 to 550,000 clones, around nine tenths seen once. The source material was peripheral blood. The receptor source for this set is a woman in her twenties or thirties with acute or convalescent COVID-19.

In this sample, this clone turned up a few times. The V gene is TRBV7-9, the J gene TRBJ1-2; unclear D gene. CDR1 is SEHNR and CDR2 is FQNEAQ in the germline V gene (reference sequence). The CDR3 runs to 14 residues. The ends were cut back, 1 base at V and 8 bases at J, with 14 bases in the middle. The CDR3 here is CASSLEKVPGGYTF. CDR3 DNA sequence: TGTGCCAGCAGCTTAGAGAAGGTCCCGGGGGGCTACACCTTC.

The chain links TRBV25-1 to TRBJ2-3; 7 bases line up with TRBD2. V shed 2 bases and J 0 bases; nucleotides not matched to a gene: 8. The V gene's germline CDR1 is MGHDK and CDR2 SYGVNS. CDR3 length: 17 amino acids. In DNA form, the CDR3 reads TGTGCCAGCAGTGAACCGGCGGGGACTACTAGCACAGATACGCAGTATTTT. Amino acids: CASSEPAGTTSTDTQYF.

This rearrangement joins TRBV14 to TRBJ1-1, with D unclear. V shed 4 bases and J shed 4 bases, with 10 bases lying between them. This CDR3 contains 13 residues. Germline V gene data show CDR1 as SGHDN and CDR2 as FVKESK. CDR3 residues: CASSRTEGTEAFF. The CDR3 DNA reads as TGTGCCAGCAGCCGAACAGAGGGCACTGAAGCTTTCTTT. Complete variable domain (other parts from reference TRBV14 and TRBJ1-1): EAGVTQFPSHSVIEKGQTVTLRCDPISGHDNLYWYRRVMGKEIKFLLHFVKESKQDESGMPNNRFLAERTGGTYSTLKVQPAELEDSGVYFCASSRTEGTEAFFGQGTRLTVV.

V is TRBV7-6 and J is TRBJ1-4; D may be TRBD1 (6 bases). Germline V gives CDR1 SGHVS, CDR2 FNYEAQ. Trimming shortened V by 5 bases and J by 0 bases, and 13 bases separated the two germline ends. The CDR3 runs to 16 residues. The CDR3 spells CASSQRTAATNEKLFF. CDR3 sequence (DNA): TGTGCCAGCAGCCAACGGACAGCCGCAACTAATGAAAAACTGTTTTTT.

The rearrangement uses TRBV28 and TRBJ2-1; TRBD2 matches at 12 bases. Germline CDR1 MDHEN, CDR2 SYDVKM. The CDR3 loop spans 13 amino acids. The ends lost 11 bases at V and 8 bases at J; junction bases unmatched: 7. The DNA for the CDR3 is TGTGCCGGAGCTAGCGGGGGGGCGCATGAGCAGTTCTTC. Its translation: CAGASGGAHEQFF. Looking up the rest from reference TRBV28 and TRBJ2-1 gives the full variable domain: DVKVTQSSRYLVKRTGEKVFLECVQDMDHENMFWYRQDPGLGLRLIYFSYDVKMKEKGDIPEGYSVSREKKERFSLILESASTNQTSMYLCAGASGGAHEQFFGPGTRLTVL.

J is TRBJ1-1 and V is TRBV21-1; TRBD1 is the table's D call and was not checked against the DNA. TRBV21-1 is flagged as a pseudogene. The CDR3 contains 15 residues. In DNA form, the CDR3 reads TGTGCCAGCCTGAGGAGGGGACAGCCGAACACTGAAGCTTTCTTT. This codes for CASLRRGQPNTEAFF.

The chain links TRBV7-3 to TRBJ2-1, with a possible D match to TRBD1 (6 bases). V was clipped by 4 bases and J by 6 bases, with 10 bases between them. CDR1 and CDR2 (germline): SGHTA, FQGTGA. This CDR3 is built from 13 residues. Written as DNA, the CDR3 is TGTGCCAGCAGCTCTGGACAGTTCAATGAGCAGTTCTTC. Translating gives CASSSGQFNEQFF. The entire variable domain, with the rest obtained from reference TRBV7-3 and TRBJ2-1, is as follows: GAGVSQTPSNKVTEKGKYVELRCDPISGHTALYWYRQSLGQGPEFLIYFQGTGAADDSGLPNDRFFAVRPEGSVSTLKIQRTERGDSAVYLCASSSGQFNEQFFGPGTRLTVL.

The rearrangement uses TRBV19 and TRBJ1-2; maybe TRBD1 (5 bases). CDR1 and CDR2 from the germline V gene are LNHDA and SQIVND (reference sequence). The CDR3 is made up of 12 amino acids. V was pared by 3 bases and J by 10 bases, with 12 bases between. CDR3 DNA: TGTGCCAGTAGTATCGGAGACAGCTCCTACACCTTC. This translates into CASSIGDSSYTF.

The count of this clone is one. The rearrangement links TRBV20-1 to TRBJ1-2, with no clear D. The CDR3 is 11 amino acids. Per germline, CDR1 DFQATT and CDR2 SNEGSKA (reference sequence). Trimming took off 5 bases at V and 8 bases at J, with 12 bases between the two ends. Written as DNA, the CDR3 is TGCAGTGCTCCCAAAGGAGGAGGCTACACCTTC. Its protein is CSAPKGGGYTF.

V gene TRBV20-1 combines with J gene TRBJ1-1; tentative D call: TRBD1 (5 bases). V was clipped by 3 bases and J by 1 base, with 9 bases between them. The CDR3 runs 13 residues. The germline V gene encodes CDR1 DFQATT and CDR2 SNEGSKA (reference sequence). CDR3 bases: TGCAGTGCTAGTTTTCAGGGGAACACTGAAGCTTTCTTT. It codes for CSASFQGNTEAFF.

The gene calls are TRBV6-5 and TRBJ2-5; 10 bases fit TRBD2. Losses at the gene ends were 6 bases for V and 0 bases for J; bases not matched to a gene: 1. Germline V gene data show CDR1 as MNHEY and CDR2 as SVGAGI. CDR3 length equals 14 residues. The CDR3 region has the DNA TGTGCCAGCAGCACTAGCGGGGACCAAGAGACCCAGTACTTC. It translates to CASSTSGDQETQYF.

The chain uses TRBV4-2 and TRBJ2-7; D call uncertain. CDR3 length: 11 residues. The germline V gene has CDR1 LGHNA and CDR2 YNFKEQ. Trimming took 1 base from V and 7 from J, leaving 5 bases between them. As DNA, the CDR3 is TGTGCCAGCAGCCAAGGGAGAGAGCAGTACTTC. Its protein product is CASSQGREQYF.

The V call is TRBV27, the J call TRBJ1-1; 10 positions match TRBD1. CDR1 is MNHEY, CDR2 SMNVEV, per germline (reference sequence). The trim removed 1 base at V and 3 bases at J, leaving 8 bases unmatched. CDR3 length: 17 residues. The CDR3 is CASSLLVTGGKYTEAFF. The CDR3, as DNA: TGTGCCAGCAGTTTATTGGTGACAGGGGGCAAGTACACTGAAGCTTTCTTT.

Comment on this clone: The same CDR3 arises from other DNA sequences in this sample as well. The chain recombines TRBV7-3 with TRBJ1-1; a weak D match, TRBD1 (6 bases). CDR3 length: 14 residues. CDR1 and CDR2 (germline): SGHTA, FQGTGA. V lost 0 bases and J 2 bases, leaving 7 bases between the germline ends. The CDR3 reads CASSLTGGNTEAFF. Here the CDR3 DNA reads TGTGCCAGCAGCTTAACAGGGGGAAACACTGAAGCTTTCTTT.

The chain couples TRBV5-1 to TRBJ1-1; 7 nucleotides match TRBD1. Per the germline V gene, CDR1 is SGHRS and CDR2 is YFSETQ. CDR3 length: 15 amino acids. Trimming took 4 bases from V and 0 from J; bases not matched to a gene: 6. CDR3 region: CASSVTGALNTEAFF. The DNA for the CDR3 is TGCGCCAGCAGCGTCACAGGGGCCCTGAACACTGAAGCTTTCTTT.

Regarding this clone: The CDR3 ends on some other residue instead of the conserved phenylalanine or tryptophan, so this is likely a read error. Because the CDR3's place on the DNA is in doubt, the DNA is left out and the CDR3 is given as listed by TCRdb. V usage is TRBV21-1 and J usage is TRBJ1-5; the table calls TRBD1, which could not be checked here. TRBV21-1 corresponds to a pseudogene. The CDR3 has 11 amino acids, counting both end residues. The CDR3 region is CASSKAWQGQY.

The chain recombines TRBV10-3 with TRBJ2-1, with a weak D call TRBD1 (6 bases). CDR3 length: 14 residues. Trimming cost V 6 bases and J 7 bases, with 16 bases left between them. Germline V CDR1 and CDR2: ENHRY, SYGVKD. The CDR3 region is CAISSTGYGNEQFF. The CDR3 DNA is TGTGCCATCAGCTCGACAGGTTACGGGAATGAGCAGTTCTTC.

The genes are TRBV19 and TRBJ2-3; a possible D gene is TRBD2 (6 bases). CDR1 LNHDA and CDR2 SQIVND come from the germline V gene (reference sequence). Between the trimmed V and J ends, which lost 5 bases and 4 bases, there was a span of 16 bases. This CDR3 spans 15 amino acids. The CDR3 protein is CASSPTLEGPDTQYF. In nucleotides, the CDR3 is TGTGCCAGTAGTCCCACTCTGGAGGGACCAGATACGCAGTATTTT.

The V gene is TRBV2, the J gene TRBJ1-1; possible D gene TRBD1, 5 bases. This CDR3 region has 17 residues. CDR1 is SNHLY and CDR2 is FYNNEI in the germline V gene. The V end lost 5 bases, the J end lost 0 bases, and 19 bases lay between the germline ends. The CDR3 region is CASSTDRVRGMNTEAFF. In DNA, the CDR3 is TGTGCCAGCAGTACCGATCGAGTAAGGGGAATGAACACTGAAGCTTTCTTT.

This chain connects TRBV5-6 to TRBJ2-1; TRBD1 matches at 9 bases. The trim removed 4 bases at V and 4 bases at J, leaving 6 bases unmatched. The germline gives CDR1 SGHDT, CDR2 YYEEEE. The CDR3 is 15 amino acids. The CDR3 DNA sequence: TGTGCCAGCAGCGATCGACAGGGGGGATACAATGAGCAGTTCTTC. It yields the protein CASSDRQGGYNEQFF.